Described below is a single T cell receptor (beta chain) sequence and its context. The data are from a study of blood T cell repertoires in COVID-19. Study-level information: Sources were T cells, B-cell-depleted T cells, or PBMCs; the material itself was cDNA or gDNA.

This CDR3 region has 13 residues. V was pared by 5 bases and J by 3 bases, with 2 bases of the junction left unmatched. CDR1 is WNHNN and CDR2 is SYGVQD in the germline V gene (reference sequence). Produced via immunoSEQ multiplex PCR; TCRdb's table is partial and in-frame only. The table lists some 73,000 clones, 75% to 95% of them singletons, with around 7% in the top ten. The receptor's source is a human donor in a cohort sampled during active COVID-19. The sequenced sample was peripheral blood. The chain employs TRBV10-1 and TRBJ2-5, with 8 bases lining up with TRBD2. CDR3 sequence: CASSLSGEETQYF. Written as DNA, the CDR3 is TGCGCCAGCAGTCTTAGCGGGGAAGAGACCCAGTACTTC.